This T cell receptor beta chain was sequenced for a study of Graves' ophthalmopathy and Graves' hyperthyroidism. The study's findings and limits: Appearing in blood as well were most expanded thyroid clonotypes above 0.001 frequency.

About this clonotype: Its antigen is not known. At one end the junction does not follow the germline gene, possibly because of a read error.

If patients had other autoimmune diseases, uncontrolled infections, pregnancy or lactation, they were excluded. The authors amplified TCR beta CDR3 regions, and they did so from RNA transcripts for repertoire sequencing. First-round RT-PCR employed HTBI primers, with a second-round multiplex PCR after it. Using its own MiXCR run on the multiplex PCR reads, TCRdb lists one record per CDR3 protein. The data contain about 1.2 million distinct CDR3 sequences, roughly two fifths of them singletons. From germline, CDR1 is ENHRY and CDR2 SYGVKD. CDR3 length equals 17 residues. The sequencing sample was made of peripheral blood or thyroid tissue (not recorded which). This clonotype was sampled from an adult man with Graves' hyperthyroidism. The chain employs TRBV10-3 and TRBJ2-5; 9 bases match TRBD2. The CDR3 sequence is CASSPGTSRRNEETQYF. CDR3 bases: TGTGCCAGCAGTCCAGGGACTAGCCGACGAAATGAAGAGACCCAGTACTTC.